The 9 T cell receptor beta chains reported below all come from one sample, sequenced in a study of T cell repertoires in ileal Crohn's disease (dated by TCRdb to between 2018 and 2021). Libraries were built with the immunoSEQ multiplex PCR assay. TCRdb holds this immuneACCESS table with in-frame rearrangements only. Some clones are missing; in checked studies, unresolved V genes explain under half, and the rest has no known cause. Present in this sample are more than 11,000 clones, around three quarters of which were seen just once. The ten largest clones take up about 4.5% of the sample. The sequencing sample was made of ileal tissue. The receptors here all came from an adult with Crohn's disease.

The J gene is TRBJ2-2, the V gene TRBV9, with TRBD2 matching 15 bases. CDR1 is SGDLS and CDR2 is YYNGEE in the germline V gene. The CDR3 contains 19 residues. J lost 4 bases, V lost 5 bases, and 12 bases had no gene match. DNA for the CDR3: TGTGCCAGCAGTAAAAAGTCAGGGGGACTAGCGGGGGGCACCGGGGAGCTGTTTTTT. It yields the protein CASSKKSGGLAGGTGELFF.

This CDR3 reads CASSQTSGGKDTQYF. The CDR3 region has the DNA TGTGCCAGCAGCCAAACAAGCGGGGGGAAGGATACGCAGTATTTT. The chain employs TRBV4-2 and TRBJ2-3, with 9 bases identical to TRBD2. The junction had 6 bases not matched to a gene; V was cut back by 2 bases and J by 6 bases. The CDR3 is 15 residues long. Germline CDR1 LGHNA, CDR2 YNFKEQ.

The CDR3 bases are TGTGCCAGCCAAAGAGGGGGCACTGAAGCTTTCTTT. Translated, it gives CASQRGGTEAFF. V usage is TRBV2 and J usage is TRBJ1-1; D possibly corresponds to TRBD1 (6 bases). Trimming pared 8 bases from V and 4 bases from J, leaving 11 bases between. From germline, CDR1 is SNHLY and CDR2 FYNNEI. This CDR3 has 12 residues.

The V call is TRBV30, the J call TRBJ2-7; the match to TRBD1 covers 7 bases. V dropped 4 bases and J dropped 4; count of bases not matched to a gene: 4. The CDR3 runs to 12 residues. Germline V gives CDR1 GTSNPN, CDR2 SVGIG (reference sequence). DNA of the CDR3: TGTGCCTGGAATAGGGGGCCTTACGAGCAGTACTTC. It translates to CAWNRGPYEQYF.

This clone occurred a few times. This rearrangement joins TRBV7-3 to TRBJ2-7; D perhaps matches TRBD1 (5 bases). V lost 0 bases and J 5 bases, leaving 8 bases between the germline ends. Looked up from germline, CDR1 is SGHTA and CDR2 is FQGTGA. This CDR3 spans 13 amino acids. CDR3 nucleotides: TGTGCCAGCAGCTTAACGTTCAGGGACGAGCAGTACTTC. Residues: CASSLTFRDEQYF.

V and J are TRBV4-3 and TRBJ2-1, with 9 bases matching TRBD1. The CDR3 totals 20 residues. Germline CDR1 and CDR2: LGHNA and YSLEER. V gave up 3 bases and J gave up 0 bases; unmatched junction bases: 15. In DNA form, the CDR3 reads TGCGCCAGCAGCCAGCGGGGGACAGGGATCAGGACTAGCTCCTACAATGAGCAGTTCTTC. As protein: CASSQRGTGIRTSSYNEQFF.

CDR3 sequence (DNA): TGTGCCTCCCTGAGGGAGAAGAACACTGAAGCTTTCTTT. This encodes CASLREKNTEAFF. V gene TRBV2 combines with J gene TRBJ1-1, with D uncertain. CDR1 and CDR2 (germline): SNHLY, FYNNEI. The CDR3 length is 13 residues. V was cut by 11 bases and J by 1 base, with 14 bases left in between.

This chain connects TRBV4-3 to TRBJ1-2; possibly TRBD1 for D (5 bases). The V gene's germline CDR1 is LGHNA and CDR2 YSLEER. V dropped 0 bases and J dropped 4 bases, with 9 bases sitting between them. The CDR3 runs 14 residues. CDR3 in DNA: TGCGCCAGCAGCCAAGATAGACAGCTCTATGGCTACACCTTC. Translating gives CASSQDRQLYGYTF.

CDR3 DNA sequence: TGTGCCAGCAGTGTTGTCCCGGGACAGGGGTCCGGGGCCAACGTCCTGACTTTC. Its protein is CASSVVPGQGSGANVLTF. The V call is TRBV6-1, the J call TRBJ2-6; 10 bases are shared with TRBD1. The CDR3 sequence is 18 residues long. V was clipped by 4 bases and J by 4 bases; unmatched bases: 10. Germline V gene lookup returns CDR1 MNHNS and CDR2 SASEGT.